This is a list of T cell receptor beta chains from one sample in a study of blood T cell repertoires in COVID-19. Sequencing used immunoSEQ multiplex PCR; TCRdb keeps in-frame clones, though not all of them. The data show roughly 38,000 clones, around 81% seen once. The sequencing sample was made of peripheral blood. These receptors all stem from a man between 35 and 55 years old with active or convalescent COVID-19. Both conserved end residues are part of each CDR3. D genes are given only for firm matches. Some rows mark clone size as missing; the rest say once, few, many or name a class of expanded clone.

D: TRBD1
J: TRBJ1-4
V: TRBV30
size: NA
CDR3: CAWARVGGPTNEKLFF
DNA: TGTGCCTGGGCGAGGGTAGGGGGCCCAACTAATGAAAAACTGTTTTTT

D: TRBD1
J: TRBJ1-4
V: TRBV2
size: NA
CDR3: CASKRQGAGEKLFF
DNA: TGTGCCAGCAAAAGGCAGGGGGCGGGGGAAAAACTGTTTTTT

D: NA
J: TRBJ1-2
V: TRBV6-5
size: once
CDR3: CASYLGTYPMGYTF
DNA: TGTGCCAGCTACCTCGGGACTTATCCTATGGGCTACACCTTC

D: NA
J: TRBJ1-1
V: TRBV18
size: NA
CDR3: CASSPQRDTEAFF
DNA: TGTGCCAGCTCCCCCCAAAGAGACACTGAAGCTTTCTTT

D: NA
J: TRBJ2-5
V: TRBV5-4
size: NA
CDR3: CASSSLTGSETQYF
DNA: TGTGCCAGCAGCTCCCTCACAGGTAGCGAGACCCAGTACTTC

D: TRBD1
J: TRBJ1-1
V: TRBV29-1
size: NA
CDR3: CSVDTGQGNTEAFF
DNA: TGCAGCGTTGACACGGGACAGGGGAACACTGAAGCTTTCTTT

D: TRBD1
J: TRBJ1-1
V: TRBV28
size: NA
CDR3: CATEDRVEAFF
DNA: TGTGCCACCGAAGACAGGGTTGAAGCTTTCTTT

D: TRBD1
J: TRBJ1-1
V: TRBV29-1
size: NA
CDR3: CSVRTGNTEAFF
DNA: TGCAGCGTCCGGACAGGGAACACTGAAGCTTTCTTT

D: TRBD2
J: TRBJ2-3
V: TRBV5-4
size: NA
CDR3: CASQREVRDTQYF
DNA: TGTGCCTCCCAGCGGGAGGTTAGAGATACGCAGTATTTT

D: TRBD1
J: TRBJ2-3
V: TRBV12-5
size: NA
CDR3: CAYSPGQSADTQYF
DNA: TGTGCTTACTCCCCGGGACAGTCGGCAGATACGCAGTATTTT

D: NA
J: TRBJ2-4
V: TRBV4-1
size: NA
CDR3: CASSQSNGRVPGAKNIQYF
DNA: TGCGCCAGCAGCCAGTCAAACGGCAGGGTTCCCGGAGCCAAAAACATTCAGTACTTC

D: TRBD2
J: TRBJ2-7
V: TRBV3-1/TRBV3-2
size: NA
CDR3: CASSQVPSGNYEQYF
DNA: TGTGCCAGCAGCCAAGTACCTAGCGGGAACTACGAGCAGTACTTC

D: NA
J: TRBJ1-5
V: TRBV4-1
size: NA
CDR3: CASSQVGRRENQPQHF
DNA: TGCGCCAGCAGCCAAGTAGGTCGGCGGGAGAATCAGCCCCAGCATTTT

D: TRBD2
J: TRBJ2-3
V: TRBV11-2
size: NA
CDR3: CASSPRGGAGDTQYF
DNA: TGTGCCAGCAGCCCTCGGGGGGGCGCAGGAGATACGCAGTATTTT

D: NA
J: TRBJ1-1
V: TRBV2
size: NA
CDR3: CASSGQINTEAFF
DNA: TGTGCCAGCAGTGGACAGATTAACACTGAAGCTTTCTTT

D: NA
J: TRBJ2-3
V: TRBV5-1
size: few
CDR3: CASSLGVAEERLRFTQYF
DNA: TGCGCCAGCAGCTTGGGAGTTGCGGAGGAGCGGCTTAGATTTACGCAGTATTTT

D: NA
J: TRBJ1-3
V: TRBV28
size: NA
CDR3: CASSLSSGNTIYF
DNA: TGTGCCAGCAGTCTGAGCTCTGGAAACACCATATATTTT

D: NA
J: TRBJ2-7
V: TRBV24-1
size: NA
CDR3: CATTDDRYEQYF
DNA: TGTGCCACCACCGATGACAGATACGAGCAGTACTTC

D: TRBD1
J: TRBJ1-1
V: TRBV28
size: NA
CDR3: CASGLNQGGANTEAFF
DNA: TGTGCCAGCGGGTTGAACCAGGGGGGTGCGAACACTGAAGCTTTCTTT

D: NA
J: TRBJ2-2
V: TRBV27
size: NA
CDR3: CASSFYEANTGELFF
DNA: TGTGCCAGCAGTTTCTACGAGGCGAACACCGGGGAGCTGTTTTTT

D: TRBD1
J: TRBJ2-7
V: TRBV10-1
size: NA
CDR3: CASSGQGAYEQYF
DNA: TGCGCCAGCAGTGGACAGGGGGCCTACGAGCAGTACTTC

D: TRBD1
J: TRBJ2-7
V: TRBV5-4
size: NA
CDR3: CASSHTDRAYEQYF
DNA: TGTGCCAGCAGCCACACCGACAGGGCCTACGAGCAGTACTTC

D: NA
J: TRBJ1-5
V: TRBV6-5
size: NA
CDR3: CASKQGSNQPQHF
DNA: TGTGCCAGCAAGCAGGGCAGCAATCAGCCCCAGCATTTT

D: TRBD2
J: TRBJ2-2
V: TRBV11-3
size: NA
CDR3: CASSSGRVKVGAGELFF
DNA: TGTGCCAGCAGCTCGGGGAGGGTTAAGGTCGGTGCCGGGGAGCTGTTTTTT

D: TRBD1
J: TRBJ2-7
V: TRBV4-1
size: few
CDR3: CASSSSQGASYEQYF
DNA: TGCGCCAGCAGCTCAAGTCAGGGGGCGTCCTACGAGCAGTACTTC

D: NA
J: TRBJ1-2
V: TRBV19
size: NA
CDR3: CASSISGAEGLSGYTF
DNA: TGTGCCAGTAGTATAAGCGGGGCTGAGGGTCTCTCCGGCTACACCTTC

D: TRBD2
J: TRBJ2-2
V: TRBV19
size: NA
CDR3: CASSFSGLARSGELFF
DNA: TGTGCCAGTAGTTTCTCCGGACTAGCGCGATCCGGGGAGCTGTTTTTT

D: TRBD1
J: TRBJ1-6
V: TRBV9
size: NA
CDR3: CASSGGTGSYNSPLHF
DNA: TGTGCCAGCAGCGGCGGGACAGGCTCCTATAATTCACCCCTCCACTTT

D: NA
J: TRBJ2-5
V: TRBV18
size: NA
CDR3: CASSPWSHGSPETQYF
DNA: TGTGCCAGCTCACCATGGTCACACGGGAGTCCAGAGACCCAGTACTTC

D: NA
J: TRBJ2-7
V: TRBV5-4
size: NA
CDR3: CASSLRPPGELFYEQYF
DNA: TGTGCCAGCAGCCTCCGACCTCCGGGAGAGCTGTTCTACGAGCAGTACTTC

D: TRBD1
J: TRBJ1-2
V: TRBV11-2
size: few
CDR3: CASSLSRLGQGTTNYGYTF
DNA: TGTGCCAGCAGCTTGTCACGTTTGGGACAGGGTACTACTAACTATGGCTACACCTTC

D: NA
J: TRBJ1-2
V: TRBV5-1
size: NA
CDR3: CASSDVAALDYGYTF
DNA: TGCGCCAGCAGCGACGTCGCAGCTCTAGACTATGGCTACACCTTC

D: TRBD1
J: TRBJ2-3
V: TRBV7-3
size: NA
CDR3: CASSRTGLSTDTQYF
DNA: TGTGCCAGCAGCCGGACAGGGCTTAGCACAGATACGCAGTATTTT

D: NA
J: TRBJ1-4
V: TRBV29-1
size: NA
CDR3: CSTGTREKLFF
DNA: TGCAGCACTGGGACTCGGGAAAAACTGTTTTTT

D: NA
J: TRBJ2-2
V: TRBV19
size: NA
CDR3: CASSTPPANPTGELFF
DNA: TGTGCCAGTAGTACACCCCCCGCGAATCCCACCGGGGAGCTGTTTTTT

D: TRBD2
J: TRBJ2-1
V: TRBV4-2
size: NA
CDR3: CASSQELAGAGNFF
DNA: TGTGCCAGCAGCCAAGAGCTAGCGGGAGCGGGGAATTTCTTC